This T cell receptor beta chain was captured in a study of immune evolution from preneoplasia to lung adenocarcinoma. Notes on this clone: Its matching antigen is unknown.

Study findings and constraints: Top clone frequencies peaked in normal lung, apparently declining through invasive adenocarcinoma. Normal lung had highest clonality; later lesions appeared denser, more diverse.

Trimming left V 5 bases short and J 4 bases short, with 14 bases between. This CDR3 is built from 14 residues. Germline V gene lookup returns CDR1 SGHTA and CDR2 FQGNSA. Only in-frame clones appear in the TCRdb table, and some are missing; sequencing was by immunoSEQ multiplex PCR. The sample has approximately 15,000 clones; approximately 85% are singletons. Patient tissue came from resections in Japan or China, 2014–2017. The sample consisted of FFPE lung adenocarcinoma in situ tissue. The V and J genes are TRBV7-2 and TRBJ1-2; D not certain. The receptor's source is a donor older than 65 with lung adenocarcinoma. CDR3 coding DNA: TGTGCCAGCAGCATTTTTTCAGGAGCCTATGGCTACACCTTC. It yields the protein CASSIFSGAYGYTF.